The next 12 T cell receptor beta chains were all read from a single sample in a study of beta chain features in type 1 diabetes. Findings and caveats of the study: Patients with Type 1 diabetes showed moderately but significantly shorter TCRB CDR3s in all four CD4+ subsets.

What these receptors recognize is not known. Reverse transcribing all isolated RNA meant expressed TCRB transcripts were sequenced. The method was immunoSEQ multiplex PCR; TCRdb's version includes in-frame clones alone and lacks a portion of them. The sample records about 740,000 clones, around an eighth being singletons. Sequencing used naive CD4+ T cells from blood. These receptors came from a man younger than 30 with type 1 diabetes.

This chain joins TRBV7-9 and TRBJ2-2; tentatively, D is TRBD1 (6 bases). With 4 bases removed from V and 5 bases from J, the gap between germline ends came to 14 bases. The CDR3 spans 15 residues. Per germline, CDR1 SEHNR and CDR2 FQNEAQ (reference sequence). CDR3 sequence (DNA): TGTGCCAGCAGCTCCACAGGGATTTTAACCGGGGAGCTGTTTTTT. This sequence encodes CASSSTGILTGELFF.

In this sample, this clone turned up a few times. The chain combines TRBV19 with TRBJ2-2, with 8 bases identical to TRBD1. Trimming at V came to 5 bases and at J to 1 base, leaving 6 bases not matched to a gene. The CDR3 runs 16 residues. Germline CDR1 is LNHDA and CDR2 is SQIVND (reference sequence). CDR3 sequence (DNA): TGTGCCAGTAGTTTCCCCGGGACAGGGAACACCGGGGAGCTGTTTTTT. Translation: CASSFPGTGNTGELFF.

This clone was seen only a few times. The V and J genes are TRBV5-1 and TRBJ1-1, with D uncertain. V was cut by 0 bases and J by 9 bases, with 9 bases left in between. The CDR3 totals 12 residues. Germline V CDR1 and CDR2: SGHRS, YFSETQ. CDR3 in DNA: TGCGCCAGCAGCTTGGAACAATCCAAAGCTTTCTTT. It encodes CASSLEQSKAFF. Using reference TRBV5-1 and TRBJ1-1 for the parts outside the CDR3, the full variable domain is KAGVTQTPRYLIKTRGQQVTLSCSPISGHRSVSWYQQTPGQGLQFLFEYFSETQRNKGNFPGRFSGRQFSNSRSEMNVSTLELGDSALYLCASSLEQSKAFFGQGTRLTVV.

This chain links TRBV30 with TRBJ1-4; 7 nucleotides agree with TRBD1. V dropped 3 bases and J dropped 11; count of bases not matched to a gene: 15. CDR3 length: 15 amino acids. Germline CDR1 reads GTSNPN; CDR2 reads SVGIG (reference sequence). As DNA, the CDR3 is TGTGCCTGGAGAGGGACGACAGGGATCGGACAGAAACTGTTTTTT. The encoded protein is CAWRGTTGIGQKLFF.

CDR3 coding DNA: TGTGCCAGCAGTTACTCGACCCGACCCTGGGGTGAGCAGTTCTTC. Protein product: CASSYSTRPWGEQFF. This rearrangement joins TRBV6-5 to TRBJ2-1; D is undetermined. CDR1 MNHEY and CDR2 SVGAGI come from the germline V gene. The CDR3 is 15 amino acids. The ends were cut back, 0 bases at V and 9 bases at J, with 15 bases in the middle.

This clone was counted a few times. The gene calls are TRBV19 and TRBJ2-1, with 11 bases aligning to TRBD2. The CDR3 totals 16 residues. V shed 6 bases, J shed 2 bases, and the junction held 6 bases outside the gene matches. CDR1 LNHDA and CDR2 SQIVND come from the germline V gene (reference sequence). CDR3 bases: TGTGCCAGTAGCACTACTAGCGGGGGCACCTACAATGAGCAGTTCTTC. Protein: CASSTTSGGTYNEQFF.

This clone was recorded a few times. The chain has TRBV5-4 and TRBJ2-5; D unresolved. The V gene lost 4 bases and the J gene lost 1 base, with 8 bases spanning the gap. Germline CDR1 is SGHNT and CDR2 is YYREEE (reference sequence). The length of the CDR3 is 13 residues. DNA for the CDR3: TGTGCCAGCAGCCCCGTTCTCCAAGAGACCCAGTACTTC. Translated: CASSPVLQETQYF. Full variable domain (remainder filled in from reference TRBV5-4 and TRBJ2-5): ETGVTQSPTHLIKTRGQQVTLRCSSQSGHNTVSWYQQALGQGPQFIFQYYREEENGRGNFPPRFSGLQFPNYSSELNVNALELDDSALYLCASSPVLQETQYFGPGTRLLVL.

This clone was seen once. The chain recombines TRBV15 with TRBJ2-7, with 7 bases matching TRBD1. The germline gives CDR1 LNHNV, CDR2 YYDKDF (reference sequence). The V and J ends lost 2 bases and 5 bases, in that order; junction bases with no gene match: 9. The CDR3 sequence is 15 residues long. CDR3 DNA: TGTGCCACCAGCAGATCTTCGACAGGGCTCGACGAGCAGTACTTC. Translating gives CATSRSSTGLDEQYF.

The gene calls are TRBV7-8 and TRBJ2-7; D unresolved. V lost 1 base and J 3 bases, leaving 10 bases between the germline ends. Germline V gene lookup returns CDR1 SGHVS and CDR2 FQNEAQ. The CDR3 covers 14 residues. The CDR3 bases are TGTGCCAGCAGCTTAGGGATGGGCTACTACGAGCAGTACTTC. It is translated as CASSLGMGYYEQYF.

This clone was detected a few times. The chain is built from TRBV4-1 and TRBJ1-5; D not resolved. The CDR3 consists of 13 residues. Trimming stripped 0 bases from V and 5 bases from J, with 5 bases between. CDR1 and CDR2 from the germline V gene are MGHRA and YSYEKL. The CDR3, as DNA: TGCGCCAGCAGCCAAGAGGGCGATCAGCCCCAGCATTTT. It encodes CASSQEGDQPQHF.

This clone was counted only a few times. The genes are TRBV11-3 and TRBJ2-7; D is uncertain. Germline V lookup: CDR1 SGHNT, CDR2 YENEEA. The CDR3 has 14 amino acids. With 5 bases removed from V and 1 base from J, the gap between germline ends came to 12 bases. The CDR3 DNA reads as TGTGCCAGCAGCGTGGGAATGGTTTCCTACGAGCAGTACTTC. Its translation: CASSVGMVSYEQYF.

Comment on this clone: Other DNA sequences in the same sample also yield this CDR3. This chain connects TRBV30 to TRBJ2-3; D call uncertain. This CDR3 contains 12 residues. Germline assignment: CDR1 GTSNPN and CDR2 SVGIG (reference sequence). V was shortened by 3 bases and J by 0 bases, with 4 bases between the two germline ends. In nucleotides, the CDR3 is TGTGCCTGGAGCGGTAGCACAGATACGCAGTATTTT. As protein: CAWSGSTDTQYF.